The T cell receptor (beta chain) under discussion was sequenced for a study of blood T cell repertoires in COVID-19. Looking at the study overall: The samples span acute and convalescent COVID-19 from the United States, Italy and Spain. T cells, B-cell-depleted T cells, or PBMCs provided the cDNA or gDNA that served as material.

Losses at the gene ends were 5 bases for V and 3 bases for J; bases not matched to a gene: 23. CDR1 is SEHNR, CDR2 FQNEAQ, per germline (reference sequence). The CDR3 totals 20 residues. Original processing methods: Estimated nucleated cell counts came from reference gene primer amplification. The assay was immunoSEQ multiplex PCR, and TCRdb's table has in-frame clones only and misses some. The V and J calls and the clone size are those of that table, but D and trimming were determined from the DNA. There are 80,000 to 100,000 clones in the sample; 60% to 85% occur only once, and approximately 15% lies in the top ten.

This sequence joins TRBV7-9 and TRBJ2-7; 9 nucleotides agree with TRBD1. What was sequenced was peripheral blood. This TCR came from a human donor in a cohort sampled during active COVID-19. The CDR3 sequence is CASSTLPPRDREVSYYEQYF. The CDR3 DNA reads TGTGCCAGCAGCACTCTACCCCCCCGGGACAGGGAAGTCTCCTACTACGAGCAGTACTTC.